This TCR beta chain is drawn from a study of T cell repertoires in cytomegalovirus infection. The CDR3 has 17 amino acids. V trimming: 5 bases; J trimming: 3 bases; junction bases outside the gene matches: 10. TCRdb independently ran MiXCR on the reads; one entry per CDR3 protein. The profile shows around 540,000 distinct CDR3 sequences, 30% to 40% of them singletons. In its sample, this clonotype was seen a few times. Its antigen is not known. The sequence was collected from a human donor in good health (CMV status not recorded). Some clones in this sample may be carry-over from other donors' samples. The sequencing used cultured PBMCs, collected from culture after CMV antigen stimulation. The V call is TRBV12-3 or TRBV12-4, the J call TRBJ1-2; 12 nucleotides align to TRBD1. CDR3 in DNA: TGTGCCAGCAGTAACCGGGACAGGGGGCGGCACGACTATGGCTACACCTTC. Protein product: CASSNRDRGRHDYGYTF.